The T cell receptor beta chain under discussion was sequenced for a study of cytomegalovirus exposure and HLA in healthy donors. General observations from the study: In a later analysis, TCR beta V- and J-gene trimming was associated with a missense DCLRE1C variant. Later analysis suggested links between common viral pathogens and several top significant clusters.

Turning to this clone: Its matching antigen is unknown.

These donors counted as nominally healthy when sampled, but unrecorded immune exposures were likely. Per the germline V gene, CDR1 is GTSNPN and CDR2 is SVGIG (reference sequence). This CDR3 region has 15 residues. Trimming removed 2 bases from V and 2 bases from J; junction bases left unmatched: 8. The PCR used 60 Vbeta and 13 Jbeta primers. Data came from immunoSEQ multiplex PCR; TCRdb stores just in-frame clones and leaves some out. The repertoire holds around 100,000 clones, with 80% as singletons. The sample consisted of PBMCs. The chain joins TRBV30 to TRBJ1-1; TRBD1 matches 7 bases. The sequence was obtained from a man aged 25 to 40 in good health and CMV-seronegative. CDR3 nucleotides: TGTGCCTGGAGTCATGGACAGGCGATAAACACTGAAGCTTTCTTT. Translating it yields CAWSHGQAINTEAFF.